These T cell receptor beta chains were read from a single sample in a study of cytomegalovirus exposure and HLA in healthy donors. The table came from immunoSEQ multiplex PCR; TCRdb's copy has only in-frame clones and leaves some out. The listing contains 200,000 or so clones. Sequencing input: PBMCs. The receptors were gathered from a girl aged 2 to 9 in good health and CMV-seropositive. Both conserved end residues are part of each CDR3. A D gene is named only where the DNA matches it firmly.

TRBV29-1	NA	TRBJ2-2	CSAGWGRNTGELFF	TGCAGCGCTGGGTGGGGGCGGAACACCGGGGAGCTGTTTTTT
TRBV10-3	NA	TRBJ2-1	CAISETGEPYNEQFF	TGTGCCATCAGTGAGACGGGAGAACCCTACAATGAGCAGTTCTTC
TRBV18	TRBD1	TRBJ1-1	CASSPRDRGNTEAFF	TGTGCCAGCTCACCACGGGACAGGGGGAACACTGAAGCTTTCTTT
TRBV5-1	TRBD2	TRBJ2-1	CASSLVAGGRNEQFF	TGCGCCAGCAGCTTGGTAGCGGGGGGACGCAATGAGCAGTTCTTC
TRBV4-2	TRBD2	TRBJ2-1	CASSQAGLAGYNEQFF	TGTGCCAGCAGCCAAGCAGGACTAGCGGGGTACAATGAGCAGTTCTTC
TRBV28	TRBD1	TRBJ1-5	CASSSTGGQPQHF	TGTGCCAGCAGCTCGACAGGGGGTCAGCCCCAGCATTTT
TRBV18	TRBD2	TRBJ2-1	CASSPDMAGVPGGEQFF	TGTGCCAGCTCACCAGATATGGCGGGAGTCCCGGGCGGTGAGCAGTTCTTC
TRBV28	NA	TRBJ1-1	CASSFSLDSLNTEAFF	TGTGCCAGCAGTTTTTCGCTGGACAGCCTAAACACTGAAGCTTTCTTT
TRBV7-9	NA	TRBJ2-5	CASSTGETQYF	TGTGCCAGCAGCACTGGAGAGACCCAGTACTTC
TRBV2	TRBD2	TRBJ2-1	CASTAGVYEQFF	TGTGCCAGCACAGCGGGAGTATATGAGCAGTTCTTC
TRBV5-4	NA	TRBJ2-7	CASSPVGRDYEQYF	TGTGCCAGCAGCCCTGTAGGGCGGGATTACGAGCAGTACTTC
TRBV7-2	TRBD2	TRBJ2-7	CASSLAVAGHTSYEQYF	TGTGCCAGCAGCTTAGCTGTAGCGGGACATACTTCATACGAGCAGTACTTC
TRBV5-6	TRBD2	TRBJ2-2	CASSRLVTSGSYNGELFF	TGTGCCAGCAGCCGCCTGGTGACTAGCGGGAGTTATAACGGGGAGCTGTTTTTT
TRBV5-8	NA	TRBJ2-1	CASSLSGARGNEQFF	TGTGCCAGCAGCTTGTCAGGGGCCAGAGGGAATGAGCAGTTCTTC
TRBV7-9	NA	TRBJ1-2	CASSTRDGYGYTF	TGTGCCAGCAGCACCCGGGATGGGTATGGCTACACCTTC
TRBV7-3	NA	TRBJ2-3	CASSFGLSTDTQYF	TGTGCCAGCAGCTTCGGGTTGAGCACAGATACGCAGTATTTT
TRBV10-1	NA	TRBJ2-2	CASSEWGTVYTGELFF	TGCGCCAGCAGTGAGTGGGGGACTGTGTACACCGGGGAGCTGTTTTTT
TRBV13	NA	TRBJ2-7	CASSPTAGAPYEQYF	TGTGCCAGCAGCCCCACTGCGGGGGCCCCCTACGAGCAGTACTTC
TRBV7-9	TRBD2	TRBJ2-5	CASSLRGRASRPTQETQYF	TGTGCCAGCAGCTTAAGAGGGAGGGCCTCCCGCCCCACCCAAGAGACCCAGTACTTC